Below are 24 T cell receptor beta chains sequenced from a single sample in a study of somatic mutations in cytotoxic T cells in rheumatoid arthritis. The data were produced by immunoSEQ multiplex PCR, yet TCRdb's version contains in-frame clones alone and is incomplete. The table lists about 19,000 clones, approximately 67% of them singletons. The sequencing sample was made of CD8+ T cells sorted from blood. These receptors came from an adult with rheumatoid arthritis.

This chain links TRBV19 with TRBJ2-7; 7 nucleotides agree with TRBD2. CDR3 size: 14 residues. J was trimmed by 4 bases and V by 0 bases; bases with no gene match: 3. Germline V gene data show CDR1 as LNHDA and CDR2 as SQIVND (reference sequence). CDR3 sequence (DNA): TGTGCCAGTAGTATAGATGTCGGGAGGTACGAGCAGTACTTC. This gives the protein CASSIDVGRYEQYF.

This chain links TRBV15 with TRBJ2-2, with D unclear. The CDR3 extends over 14 amino acids. V dropped 2 bases and J dropped 2 bases, with 6 bases sitting between them. Germline-derived CDR1 and CDR2 are LNHNV and YYDKDF (reference sequence). The CDR3 sequence is CATSRLDNTGELFF. DNA for the CDR3: TGTGCCACCAGCAGACTCGATAACACCGGGGAGCTGTTTTTT.

The CDR3 nucleotides read TGCGCCAGCAGCTTGTCCGGGGGAGGAAAGGGAGACACTGAAGCTTTCTTT. Its protein product is CASSLSGGGKGDTEAFF. V is TRBV5-1 and J is TRBJ1-1; TRBD1 might be the D (5 bases). Germline V CDR1 and CDR2: SGHRS, YFSETQ. Trimming left V 1 base short and J 3 bases short, with 19 bases between. This CDR3 is 17 amino acids long. The full variable domain, in which reference TRBV5-1 and TRBJ1-1 provide the parts outside the CDR3, is KAGVTQTPRYLIKTRGQQVTLSCSPISGHRSVSWYQQTPGQGLQFLFEYFSETQRNKGNFPGRFSGRQFSNSRSEMNVSTLELGDSALYLCASSLSGGGKGDTEAFFGQGTRLTVV.

The chain combines TRBV4-1 with TRBJ1-4; 7 positions match TRBD1. V was clipped by 2 bases and J by 7 bases; unmatched bases: 7. This CDR3 has 15 amino acids. Germline-derived CDR1 and CDR2 are MGHRA and YSYEKL. The DNA of the CDR3 is TGCGCCAGCAGCCAAACACAGGGGCGGGGTGAAAAACTGTTTTTT. Translating gives CASSQTQGRGEKLFF.

The chain recombines TRBV5-6 with TRBJ2-7; D is unclear. The CDR3 runs to 17 residues. V gave up 0 bases and J gave up 3 bases, with 19 bases separating them. CDR1 is SGHDT, CDR2 YYEEEE, per germline. CDR3 nucleotides: TGTGCCAGCAGCTTGGGGGTCGGGTCTACGAACCACTACGAGCAGTACTTC. Its protein product is CASSLGVGSTNHYEQYF.

The chain links TRBV27 to TRBJ2-2; a possible D gene is TRBD1 (5 bases). The germline V and J ends were trimmed by 7 bases and 0 bases, with 12 bases remaining between them. Per germline, CDR1 MNHEY and CDR2 SMNVEV (reference sequence). The length of the CDR3 is 15 residues. The CDR3 sequence: CASTPDRTNTGELFF. CDR3 coding DNA: TGTGCCAGCACCCCCGACAGAACGAACACCGGGGAGCTGTTTTTT.

The chain couples TRBV7-8 to TRBJ2-5, with 9 bases aligning to TRBD2. CDR3 size: 15 residues. CDR1 is SGHVS and CDR2 is FQNEAQ in the germline V gene. Trimming took 1 base from V and 4 from J; bases not matched to a gene: 4. The CDR3 loop reads CASSLDSGGGETQYF. CDR3 DNA: TGTGCCAGCAGCTTAGATAGCGGGGGCGGAGAGACCCAGTACTTC.

V and J are TRBV4-3 and TRBJ2-5; D possibly uses TRBD1 or TRBD2 (5 bases each). The CDR3 loop spans 15 amino acids. Per the germline V gene, CDR1 is LGHNA and CDR2 is YSLEER. Trimming removed 1 base at V and 5 bases at J, with 14 bases between. CDR3 in DNA: TGCGCCAGCAGCCAAGGTGATGAGGGGATCGAGACCCAGTACTTC. Protein product: CASSQGDEGIETQYF.

The genes are TRBV4-3 and TRBJ1-3; tentatively, D is TRBD1 (5 bases). This CDR3 has 17 residues. Per the germline V gene, CDR1 is LGHNA and CDR2 is YSLEER. Trimming shortened V by 0 bases and J by 9 bases, and 21 bases separated the two germline ends. The DNA of the CDR3 is TGCGCCAGCAGCCAAGATCTGGGAGAGGGACTCACCTCCACCATATATTTT. This gives the protein CASSQDLGEGLTSTIYF.

This chain joins TRBV2 and TRBJ2-7; no firm D call. CDR1 and CDR2 (germline): SNHLY, FYNNEI. The V end lost 3 bases, the J end lost 3 bases, and 6 bases lay between the germline ends. The CDR3 is made up of 12 amino acids. The CDR3: CASSEAYYEQYF. CDR3 in DNA: TGTGCCAGCAGTGAGGCTTACTACGAGCAGTACTTC.

V and J are TRBV5-1 and TRBJ1-1; possible D gene TRBD1, 5 bases. The germline V gene encodes CDR1 SGHRS and CDR2 YFSETQ. Trimming shortened V by 0 bases and J by 1 base, and 10 bases separated the two germline ends. The CDR3 totals 15 residues. CDR3 protein: CASSLDPGPNTEAFF. The CDR3 DNA reads TGCGCCAGCAGCTTGGATCCGGGGCCGAACACTGAAGCTTTCTTT.

The genes are TRBV6-5 and TRBJ1-1; TRBD1 matches at 7 bases. This CDR3 is 15 amino acids long. The germline V gene encodes CDR1 MNHEY and CDR2 SVGAGI. V lost 7 bases and J lost 0; bases outside the gene matches: 8. The CDR3 loop is CASTPDRAMNTEAFF. The CDR3 nucleotides read TGTGCCAGCACCCCAGACAGGGCCATGAACACTGAAGCTTTCTTT.

The chain has TRBV4-1 and TRBJ1-5; possibly TRBD1 for D (5 bases). Looked up from germline, CDR1 is MGHRA and CDR2 is YSYEKL. Between the trimmed V and J ends, which lost 1 base and 3 bases, there was a span of 10 bases. The CDR3 consists of 15 residues. The chain's CDR3 is CASSQVETDNQPQHF. For the CDR3, the DNA is TGCGCCAGCAGCCAAGTGGAGACAGACAATCAGCCCCAGCATTTT.

The chain uses TRBV28 and TRBJ2-3, with TRBD1 identical over 7 bases. The V and J ends lost 6 bases and 0 bases, in that order; junction bases with no gene match: 6. The CDR3 spans 15 residues. Germline CDR1 and CDR2: MDHEN and SYDVKM. As DNA, the CDR3 is TGTGCCAGCAGCCTTAGGACAGGCAGCACAGATACGCAGTATTTT. Its translation is CASSLRTGSTDTQYF.

This clone came up a few times. The genes are TRBV4-3 and TRBJ2-1; the match to TRBD1 covers 8 bases. With V trimmed by 0 bases and J by 2 bases, 6 bases remained unmatched. The CDR3 length is 17 residues. Germline assignment: CDR1 LGHNA and CDR2 YSLEER. The CDR3 bases are TGCGCCAGCAGCCAAGATCCCGACAGGGGAACCTACAATGAGCAGTTCTTC. Amino acids: CASSQDPDRGTYNEQFF.

The chain has TRBV15 and TRBJ2-5; 8 positions match TRBD1. V trimming: 0 bases; J trimming: 8 bases; junction bases outside the gene matches: 8. The length of the CDR3 is 15 residues. CDR1 and CDR2 (germline): LNHNV, YYDKDF (reference sequence). As DNA, the CDR3 is TGTGCCACCAGCAGAGATCAGGGGGCAGGTTTAACCCAGTACTTC. As protein: CATSRDQGAGLTQYF.

The rearrangement joins TRBV19 to TRBJ1-4, with 7 bases aligning to TRBD1. This CDR3 spans 15 amino acids. Germline V lookup: CDR1 LNHDA, CDR2 SQIVND (reference sequence). With 3 bases clipped from V and 5 bases from J, the junction kept 6 bases outside the gene matches. CDR3 residues: CASSIPDRLNEKLFF. In nucleotides, the CDR3 is TGTGCCAGTAGTATTCCGGACAGGTTGAATGAAAAACTGTTTTTT.

The chain recombines TRBV6-4 with TRBJ2-3, with 14 bases matching TRBD2. Germline-derived CDR1 and CDR2 are MRHNA and SNTAGT. V shed 6 bases and J 3 bases; nucleotides not matched to a gene: 11. The CDR3 sequence is 18 residues long. CDR3 loop: CASRGETGLAGETDTQYF. The CDR3 region has the DNA TGTGCCAGCAGAGGCGAGACGGGACTAGCGGGGGAGACAGATACGCAGTATTTT.

V usage is TRBV29-1 and J usage is TRBJ1-2, with D hard to call. The CDR3 runs 14 residues. CDR1 and CDR2 (germline): SQVTM, ANQGSEA. V shed 0 bases and J shed 4 bases, with 12 bases lying between them. The CDR3 region is CSVEDWNTLYGYTF. DNA of the CDR3: TGCAGCGTTGAAGATTGGAACACCCTCTATGGCTACACCTTC.

The rearrangement joins TRBV7-9 to TRBJ1-1; possible D gene TRBD1, 5 bases. Trimming cost V 4 bases and J 1 base, with 13 bases left between them. CDR1 is SEHNR, CDR2 FQNEAQ, per germline (reference sequence). The CDR3 is 15 amino acids. The CDR3 DNA is TGTGCCAGCAGCTCAACAGGTTATCAGAACACTGAAGCTTTCTTT. This gives the protein CASSSTGYQNTEAFF.

V and J are TRBV4-2 and TRBJ2-4; 13 bases map to TRBD2. There are 18 residues in the CDR3. V was clipped by 3 bases and J by 7 bases; unmatched bases: 12. Germline-derived CDR1 and CDR2 are LGHNA and YNFKEQ. The CDR3 bases are TGTGCCAGCAGCCAGGGAGAAACTAGCGGGGGGGCCGGGAACATTCAGTACTTC. Protein sequence: CASSQGETSGGAGNIQYF.

Here the CDR3 reads CASRHPGVTYNEQFF. The CDR3 region has the DNA TGTGCCAGCAGACACCCGGGAGTGACCTACAATGAGCAGTTCTTC. The chain couples TRBV28 to TRBJ2-1; maybe TRBD2 (6 bases). With 6 bases removed from V and 2 bases from J, the gap between germline ends came to 14 bases. Germline-derived CDR1 and CDR2 are MDHEN and SYDVKM. The CDR3 contains 15 residues.

The CDR3 DNA reads TGTGCCAGCAGCCCCGAGACAGCCTACGAGCAGTACTTC. It codes for CASSPETAYEQYF. V usage is TRBV5-4 and J usage is TRBJ2-7; D might be TRBD1 (5 bases). The CDR3 has 13 amino acids. V lost 4 bases and J lost 2, with 10 bases in between. Germline CDR1 and CDR2: SGHNT and YYREEE (reference sequence).

The gene calls are TRBV7-9 and TRBJ1-2; TRBD1 aligns across 12 bases. This CDR3 region has 16 residues. The trim removed 4 bases at V and 4 bases at J, leaving 7 bases unmatched. Germline CDR1 and CDR2: SEHNR and FQNEAQ (reference sequence). CDR3 DNA sequence: TGTGCCAGCAGCTCTCCGGGACAGGGGGCGTCCTATGGCTACACCTTC. Its protein is CASSSPGQGASYGYTF.